The 12 T cell receptor beta chains given below trace back to one sample, sequenced in a study of T cell responses to AZD1222 COVID-19 vaccine. Method: immunoSEQ multiplex PCR; TCRdb's copy keeps in-frame clones and lacks some. Of roughly 84,000 clones listed, about 90% are singletons. The sample in question was peripheral blood, obtained on day 0 of AZD1222 vaccination. The receptors originated from an adult in good health.

The genes are TRBV7-8 and TRBJ1-5; D may be TRBD1 (6 bases). Germline V lookup: CDR1 SGHVS, CDR2 FQNEAQ. Trimming pared 3 bases from V and 2 bases from J, leaving 20 bases between. The CDR3 length is 18 residues. The chain's CDR3 is CASSLVEKRTDGNQPQHF. The CDR3 bases are TGTGCCAGCAGCTTGGTAGAAAAAAGGACAGATGGCAATCAGCCCCAGCATTTT.

The chain is built from TRBV7-9 and TRBJ1-1; 9 bases align to TRBD1. The CDR3 runs to 15 residues. V lost 8 bases and J lost 5; bases outside the gene matches: 12. Germline CDR1 reads SEHNR; CDR2 reads FQNEAQ (reference sequence). CDR3 DNA: TGTGCCAGCGGCCTTGACAGGGGGACGAGTACTGAAGCTTTCTTT. It translates to CASGLDRGTSTEAFF.

V gene TRBV12-3 or TRBV12-4 combines with J gene TRBJ1-1, with TRBD1 matching 7 bases. The V gene end was trimmed by 5 bases and the J gene end by 4 bases; junction bases not matched to a gene: 4. The length of the CDR3 is 13 residues. CDR3 protein: CASSRGQATEAFF. DNA of the CDR3: TGTGCCAGCAGTCGAGGACAGGCCACTGAAGCTTTCTTT.

The V call is TRBV2, the J call TRBJ2-5, with 11 positions matching TRBD2. This CDR3 is 14 amino acids long. CDR1 is SNHLY, CDR2 FYNNEI, per germline. Germline trimming cut 5 bases from V and 13 bases from J; bases unmatched to any gene: 12. CDR3 loop: CASSLGLAGGPGYF. Written as DNA, the CDR3 is TGTGCCAGCAGTTTGGGTCTAGCGGGAGGCCCCGGGTACTTC.

This chain joins TRBV6-2 or TRBV6-3 and TRBJ1-1; 12 bases agree with TRBD1. Germline assignment: CDR1 MNHEY and CDR2 SVGEGT. This CDR3 region has 19 residues. Losses at the gene ends were 2 bases for V and 1 base for J; bases not matched to a gene: 11. The CDR3 sequence is CASSYGDRGHSEWNTEAFF. The CDR3 DNA reads as TGTGCCAGCAGTTACGGGGACAGGGGGCATTCGGAGTGGAACACTGAAGCTTTCTTT.

The V call is TRBV6-5, the J call TRBJ1-6; 7 bases are a match to TRBD1. V shed 6 bases, J shed 7 bases, and the junction held 6 bases outside the gene matches. This CDR3 region has 14 residues. Per the germline V gene, CDR1 is MNHEY and CDR2 is SVGAGI. The CDR3 sequence: CASRTGTANSPLHF. CDR3 coding DNA: TGTGCCAGCAGAACCGGGACAGCCAATTCACCCCTCCACTTT.

This rearrangement joins TRBV5-1 to TRBJ2-5, with 9 bases lining up with TRBD2. This CDR3 comprises 17 residues. Germline V gene sequence: CDR1 SGHRS, CDR2 YFSETQ. The ends lost 3 bases at V and 2 bases at J; junction bases unmatched: 11. This chain's CDR3 is CASSSHSGSWGQETQYF. CDR3 in DNA: TGCGCCAGCAGCTCCCATAGCGGGAGTTGGGGACAAGAGACCCAGTACTTC.

The chain employs TRBV12-3 or TRBV12-4 and TRBJ2-1; tentative D call: TRBD2 (6 bases). This CDR3 is 13 amino acids long. Trimming took 6 bases from V and 7 from J, leaving 13 bases between them. CDR3 region: CASRPRRGNEQFF. CDR3 nucleotide sequence: TGTGCCAGCAGACCTCGGCGGGGTAATGAGCAGTTCTTC.

Here the CDR3 reads CASSPSQGDGYTF. CDR3 bases: TGTGCCAGCTCACCAAGCCAGGGGGATGGCTACACCTTC. The V call is TRBV18, the J call TRBJ1-2, with 7 bases that match TRBD1. The CDR3 spans 13 residues. After removal of 2 bases from V and 6 bases from J, the junction contained 3 bases not matched to a gene. Germline loops: CDR1 KGHSH, CDR2 LQKENI.

The chain combines TRBV7-6 with TRBJ2-1; 10 bases are shared with TRBD2. The germline gives CDR1 SGHVS, CDR2 FNYEAQ. The CDR3 has 16 residues. The ends lost 4 bases at V and 4 bases at J; junction bases unmatched: 7. The CDR3 reads CASSSYSGRVYNEQFF. The CDR3 DNA follows: TGTGCCAGCAGCTCATACAGCGGGAGGGTATACAATGAGCAGTTCTTC.

This clone was seen once. The rearrangement joins TRBV19 to TRBJ2-3; possible D gene TRBD1, 6 bases. CDR3 length equals 17 residues. V was cut by 0 bases and J by 2 bases, with 15 bases left in between. The V gene's germline CDR1 is LNHDA and CDR2 SQIVND (reference sequence). Here the CDR3 DNA reads TGTGCCAGTAGTATAGATCATAGGACAGACACCACAGATACGCAGTATTTT. It translates to CASSIDHRTDTTDTQYF.

This chain uses TRBV3-1 (or the pseudogene TRBV3-2) with TRBJ1-2; D is ambiguous. Trimming stripped 1 base from V and 5 bases from J, with 5 bases between. The CDR3 has 12 amino acids. Germline-derived CDR1 and CDR2 are LGHDT and YNNKEL (reference sequence). CDR3 in amino acids: CASSQVLYGYTF. In DNA, the CDR3 is TGTGCCAGCAGCCAAGTTTTATATGGCTACACCTTC.